Listed here is a single T cell receptor beta chain. These data come from a study of T cell changes during pregnancy in multiple sclerosis. CDR3 length: 15 residues. Germline values: CDR1 SGHRS, CDR2 YFSETQ. Trimming cost V 0 bases and J 1 base, with 8 bases left between them. Produced via immunoSEQ multiplex PCR; TCRdb's table is partial and in-frame only. The sample lists more than 90,000 clones, around 90% occurring once. The chain combines TRBV5-1 with TRBJ1-3; possibly TRBD1 for D (5 bases). The starting material was peripheral blood, obtained in the third trimester of pregnancy. The source is a female donor with multiple sclerosis, enrolled in a pregnancy study. The CDR3 DNA reads as TGCGCCAGCAGCTTGGTAGGGGAATCTGGAAACACCATATATTTT. Translation: CASSLVGESGNTIYF.